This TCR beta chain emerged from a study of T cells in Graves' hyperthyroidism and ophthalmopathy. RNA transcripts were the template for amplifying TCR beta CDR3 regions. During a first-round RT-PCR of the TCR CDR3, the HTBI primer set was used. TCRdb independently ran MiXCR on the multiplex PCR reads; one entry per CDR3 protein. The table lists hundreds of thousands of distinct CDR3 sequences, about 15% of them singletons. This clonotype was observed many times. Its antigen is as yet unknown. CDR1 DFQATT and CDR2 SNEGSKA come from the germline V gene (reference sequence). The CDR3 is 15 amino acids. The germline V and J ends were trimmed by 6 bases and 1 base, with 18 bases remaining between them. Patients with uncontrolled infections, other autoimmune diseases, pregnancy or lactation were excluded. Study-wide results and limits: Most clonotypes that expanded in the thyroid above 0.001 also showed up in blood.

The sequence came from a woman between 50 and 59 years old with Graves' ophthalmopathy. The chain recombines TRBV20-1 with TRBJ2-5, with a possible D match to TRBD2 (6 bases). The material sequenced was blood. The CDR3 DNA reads TGCAGTGCCCCCTTTGTTGCGGGATCCCAAGAGACCCAGTACTTC. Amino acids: CSAPFVAGSQETQYF.